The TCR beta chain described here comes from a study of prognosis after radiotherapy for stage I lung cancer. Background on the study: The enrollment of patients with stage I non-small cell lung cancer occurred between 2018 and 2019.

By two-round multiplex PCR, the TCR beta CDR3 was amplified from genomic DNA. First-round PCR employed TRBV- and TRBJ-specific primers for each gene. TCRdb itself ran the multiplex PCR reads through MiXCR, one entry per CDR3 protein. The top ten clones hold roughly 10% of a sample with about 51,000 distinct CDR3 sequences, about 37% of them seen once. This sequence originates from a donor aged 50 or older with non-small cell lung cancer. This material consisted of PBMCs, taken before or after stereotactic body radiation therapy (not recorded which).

The CDR3 protein is CASSPNEVDTQYF. As DNA, the CDR3 is TGTGCCAGCTCACCGAACGAGGTAGATACGCAGTATTTT. The chain links TRBV18 to TRBJ2-3, with unresolved D. CDR1 and CDR2 (germline): KGHSH, LQKENI. Trimming pared 3 bases from V and 5 bases from J, leaving 9 bases between. The CDR3 runs 13 residues.